The entry below gives a single T cell receptor beta chain sequence along with its context. CDR1 and CDR2 from the germline V gene are LGHDT and YNNKEL (reference sequence). This CDR3 has 15 amino acids. Trimming left V 3 bases short and J 1 base short, with 12 bases between. This sample stems from a study of blood T cell repertoires in COVID-19. Profiling relied on immunoSEQ multiplex PCR, and the TCRdb table lists in-frame clones only, not all of them. The sample includes about 200,000 clones, 87% of them seen just once. Individuals drawn from 20 to 30 US areas were about 18 to 95 years old. Clinical history reported by participants formed the basis on which cohorts were assigned. Two negative PCRs, clearance, or symptom resolution had been documented for recovered Cohort 3 donors.

This chain links TRBV3-1 (or the pseudogene TRBV3-2) with TRBJ1-1; D unresolved. This clonotype was obtained from a woman aged 25 to 39 who had recovered from COVID-19. Sample: PBMCs or T cells enriched from blood (not recorded which). For the CDR3, the DNA is TGTGCCAGCAGCCATCTCTCCGGTGGGAACACTGAAGCTTTCTTT. This translates into CASSHLSGGNTEAFF.